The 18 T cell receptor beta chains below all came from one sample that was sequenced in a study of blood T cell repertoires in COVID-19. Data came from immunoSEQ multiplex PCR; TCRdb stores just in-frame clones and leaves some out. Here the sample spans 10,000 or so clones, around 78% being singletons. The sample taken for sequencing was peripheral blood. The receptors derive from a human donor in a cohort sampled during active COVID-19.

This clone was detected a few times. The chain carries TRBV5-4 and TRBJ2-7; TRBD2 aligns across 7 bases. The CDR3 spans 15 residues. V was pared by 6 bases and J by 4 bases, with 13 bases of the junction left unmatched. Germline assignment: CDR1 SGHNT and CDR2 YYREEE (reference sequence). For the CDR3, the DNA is TGTGCCAGCACCGTGGGGGGGACCCCTTTGTACGAGCAGTACTTC. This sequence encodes CASTVGGTPLYEQYF.

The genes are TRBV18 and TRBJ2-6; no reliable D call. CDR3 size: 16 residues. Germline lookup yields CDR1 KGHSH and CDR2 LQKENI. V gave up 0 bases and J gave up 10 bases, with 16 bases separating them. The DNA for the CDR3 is TGTGCCAGCTCACCACCAATGGCAGGTTCAAAGAACGTCCTGACTTTC. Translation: CASSPPMAGSKNVLTF.

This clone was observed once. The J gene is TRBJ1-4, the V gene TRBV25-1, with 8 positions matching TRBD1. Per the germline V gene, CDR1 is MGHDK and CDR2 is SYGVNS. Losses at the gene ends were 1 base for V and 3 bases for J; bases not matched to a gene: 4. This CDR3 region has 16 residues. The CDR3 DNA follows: TGTGCCAGCAGTGAATTCAGGGGGCCGCCTAATGAAAAACTGTTTTTT. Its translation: CASSEFRGPPNEKLFF.

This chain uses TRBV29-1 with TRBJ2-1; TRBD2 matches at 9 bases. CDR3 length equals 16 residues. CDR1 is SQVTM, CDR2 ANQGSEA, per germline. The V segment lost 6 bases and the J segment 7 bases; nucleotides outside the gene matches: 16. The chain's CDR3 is CSVRAAGLAIRNEQFF. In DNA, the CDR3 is TGCAGCGTACGTGCGGCGGGACTAGCTATCAGGAATGAGCAGTTCTTC.

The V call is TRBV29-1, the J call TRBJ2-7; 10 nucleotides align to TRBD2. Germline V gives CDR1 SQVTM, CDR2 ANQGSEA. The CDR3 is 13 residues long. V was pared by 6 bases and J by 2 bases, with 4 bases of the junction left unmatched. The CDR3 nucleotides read TGCAGCGTGACAGCGGGAGGGCCCTACGAGCAGTACTTC. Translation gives CSVTAGGPYEQYF.

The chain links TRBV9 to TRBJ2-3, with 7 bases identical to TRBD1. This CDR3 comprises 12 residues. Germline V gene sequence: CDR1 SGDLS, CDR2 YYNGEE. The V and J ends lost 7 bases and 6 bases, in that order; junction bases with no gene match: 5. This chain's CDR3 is CASAGGFDTQYF. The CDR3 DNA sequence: TGTGCCAGCGCAGGGGGTTTTGATACGCAGTATTTT.

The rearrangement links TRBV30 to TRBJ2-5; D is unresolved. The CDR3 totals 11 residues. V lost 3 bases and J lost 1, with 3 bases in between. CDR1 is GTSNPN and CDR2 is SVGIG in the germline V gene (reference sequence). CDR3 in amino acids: CAWRAQETQYF. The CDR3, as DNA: TGTGCCTGGAGGGCCCAAGAGACCCAGTACTTC.

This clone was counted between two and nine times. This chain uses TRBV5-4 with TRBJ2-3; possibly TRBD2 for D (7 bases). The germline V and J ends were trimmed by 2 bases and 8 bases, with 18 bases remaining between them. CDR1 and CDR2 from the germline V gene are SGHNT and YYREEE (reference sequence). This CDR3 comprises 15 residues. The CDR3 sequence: CASSLGGLLYFTQYF. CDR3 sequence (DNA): TGTGCCAGCAGCTTAGGGGGACTACTTTATTTTACGCAGTATTTT.

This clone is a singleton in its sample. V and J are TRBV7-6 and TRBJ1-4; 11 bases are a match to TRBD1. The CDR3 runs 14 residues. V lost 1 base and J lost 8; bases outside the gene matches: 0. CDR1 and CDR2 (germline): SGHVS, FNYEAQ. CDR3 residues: CASSLGTGGEKLFF. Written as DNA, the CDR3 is TGTGCCAGCAGCTTAGGGACAGGGGGCGAAAAACTGTTTTTT.

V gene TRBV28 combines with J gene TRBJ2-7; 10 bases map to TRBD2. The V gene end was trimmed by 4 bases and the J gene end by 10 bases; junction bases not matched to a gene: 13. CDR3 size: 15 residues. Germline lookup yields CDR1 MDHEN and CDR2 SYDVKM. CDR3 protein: CASSSLAGPALGQYF. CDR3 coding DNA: TGTGCCAGCAGTTCACTAGCGGGACCTGCCCTGGGACAGTACTTC.

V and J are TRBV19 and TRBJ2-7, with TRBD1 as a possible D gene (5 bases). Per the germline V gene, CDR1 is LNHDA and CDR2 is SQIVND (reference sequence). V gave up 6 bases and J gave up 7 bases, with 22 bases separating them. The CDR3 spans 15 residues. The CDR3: CASRSTGVAFEEQYF. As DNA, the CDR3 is TGTGCCAGTAGATCCACAGGAGTCGCATTTGAGGAGCAGTACTTC. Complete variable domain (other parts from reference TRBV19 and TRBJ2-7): DGGITQSPKYLFRKEGQNVTLSCEQNLNHDAMYWYRQDPGQGLRLIYYSQIVNDFQKGDIAEGYSVSREKKESFPLTVTSAQKNPTAFYLCASRSTGVAFEEQYFGPGTRLTVT.

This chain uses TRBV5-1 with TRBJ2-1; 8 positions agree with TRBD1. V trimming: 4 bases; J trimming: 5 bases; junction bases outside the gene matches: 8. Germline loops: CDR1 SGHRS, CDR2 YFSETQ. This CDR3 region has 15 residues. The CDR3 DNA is TGCGCCAGCAGCGTTACAGGGGGGTCTAACAATGAGCAGTTCTTC. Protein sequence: CASSVTGGSNNEQFF.

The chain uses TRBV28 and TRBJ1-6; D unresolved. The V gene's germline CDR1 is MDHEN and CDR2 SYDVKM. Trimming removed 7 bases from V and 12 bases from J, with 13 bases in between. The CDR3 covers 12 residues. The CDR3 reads CASTIDIKPLHF. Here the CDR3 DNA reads TGTGCCAGCACCATCGACATCAAACCCCTCCACTTT.

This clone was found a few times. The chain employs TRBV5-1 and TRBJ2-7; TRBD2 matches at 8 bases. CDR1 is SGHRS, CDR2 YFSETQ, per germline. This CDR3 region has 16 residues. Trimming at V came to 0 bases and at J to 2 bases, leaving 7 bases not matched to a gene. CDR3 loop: CASSLVSGNSPYEQYF. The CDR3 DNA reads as TGCGCCAGCAGCTTGGTTAGCGGGAACAGCCCCTACGAGCAGTACTTC.

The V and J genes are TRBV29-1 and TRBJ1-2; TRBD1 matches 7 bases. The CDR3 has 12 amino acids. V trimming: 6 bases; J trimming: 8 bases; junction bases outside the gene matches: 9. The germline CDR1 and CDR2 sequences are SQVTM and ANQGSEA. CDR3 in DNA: TGCAGCGTGTGGACAGGAGGTTCCGGCTACACCTTC. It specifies CSVWTGGSGYTF.

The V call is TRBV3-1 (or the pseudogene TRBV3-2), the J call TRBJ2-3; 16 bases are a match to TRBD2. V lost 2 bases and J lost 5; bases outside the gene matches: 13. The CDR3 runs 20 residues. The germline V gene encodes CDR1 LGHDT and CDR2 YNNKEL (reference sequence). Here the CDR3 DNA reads TGTGCCAGCAGCCAATCAGAGCCGGGACTAGCGGGAGGGGGGCGAGATACGCAGTATTTT. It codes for CASSQSEPGLAGGGRDTQYF.

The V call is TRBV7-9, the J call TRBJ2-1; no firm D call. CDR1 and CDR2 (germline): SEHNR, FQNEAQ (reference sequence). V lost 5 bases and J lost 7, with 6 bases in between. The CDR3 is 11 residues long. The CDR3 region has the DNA TGTGCCAGCAGCCTTCAGAATGAGCAGTTCTTC. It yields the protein CASSLQNEQFF.

CDR3 in amino acids: CASSFGLTGQGAFKTGELFF. CDR3 DNA sequence: TGCGCCAGCAGCTTTGGCCTAACTGGGCAGGGGGCTTTTAAAACCGGGGAGCTGTTTTTT. The V call is TRBV5-1, the J call TRBJ2-2; 8 positions agree with TRBD1. This CDR3 contains 20 residues. After removal of 2 bases from V and 5 bases from J, the junction contained 20 bases not matched to a gene. CDR1 is SGHRS, CDR2 YFSETQ, per germline.